Reported below is one T cell receptor (beta chain). Its cognate antigen has yet to be identified. No much larger clone exists at a distance of one base, and base qualities are not known. TCR CDR3 regions were amplified from genomic DNA by multiplex PCR using the deep immunoSEQ assay. Extracted genomic DNA from each cell subset was spread evenly across all wells of several immunoSEQ 96-well plates, with each plate serving as a replicate. Each replicate PCR for sorted subsets received approximately 200 ng genomic DNA, equal to 30,000 or so T cell genomes. The purified libraries were quantified using a Qubit 3.0 fluorometer, sized with a Bioanalyzer 2100, and then quantified again using the KAPA Library Quantification kit. Each immunoSEQ 96-well plate was sequenced on its own single-read 150-cycle Illumina NextSeq 550 flow cell. The paper's data handling went like this. Because the immunoSEQ output held only junctional sequences and lacked quality scores, the filtering could not match the filtering applied to full-length reads. To assign V/J genes and CDR3, sequences were annotated against IMGT germline references using PyIR, a Python wrapper for IgBLAST v1.9. Reads were filtered out if the reads had weak V/J assignments (E-value above 1e-6), no CDR3, stop codons, out-of-frame junctions, or ambiguous translated residues. A V3J clonotype was defined by an identical inferred V gene, J gene, and CDR3 amino acid sequence. To compute the percentage overlap between repertoires, the number of shared unique clonotypes was divided by the size of the smaller repertoire. Richness of each repertoire was evaluated using RTK rarefaction, the Chao1 estimator, and Recon v2.1 estimates of unobserved clonotypes. OLGA was used to compute generation probabilities for all TCRbeta clonotypes that the gDNA method yielded from a handful of donors. TCRdb took this table from immuneACCESS and kept in-frame rearrangements with V and J called. Such tables lack part of the clones; where checked against another copy, unresolved V genes explain under half of the gap, and the rest is unexplained. That table gives V, J and clone size, and the DNA gave D and trimming. This sample comprises over a million clones, roughly 75% of them detected only once. The ten biggest clones cover nearly 1.5% of the sample.

The donors were healthy, HIV-negative adults with no recently reported acute infections or vaccinations. Only Caucasian adults living in Nashville, Tennessee, USA were represented among the donors. CD4+ T cells were enriched through magnetic negative selection, after which naive cells were positively selected on CD45RA and the remaining negative fraction served as the memory subset. Blood was obtained by leukapheresis, after which PBMCs were separated by Ficoll-Histopaque density gradient centrifugation and cryopreserved in liquid nitrogen vapor phase. Analytical flow cytometry was used to check the purity and quantity of each magnetically sorted T cell population. Genomic DNA was isolated from each sorted fraction and quantified by UV absorbance on a Nanodrop 2000c. The source of the sample is a study of shared clonotypes between healthy human individuals (dated by TCRdb to about 2020). For context, the study as a whole: The cohort comprised two women and three men aged 18 to 49 years. Libraries were prepared and TCR repertoires were sequenced by different laboratories using diverse techniques, in order to increase sequencing depth and limit assay-specific biases. For each donor, CD4 naive and CD4 memory were each given three plates, CD8 naive was given two plates, and CD8 memory was given one plate. Between about 0.94 and 8.9 billion PBMCs per donor were obtained by leukapheresis. Blood TCR repertoires of five healthy adults were deeply sequenced to estimate repertoire size and the extent of clonotype sharing between individuals.

Broader findings and caveats from the paper: Approximately 5% of naive CD4, 3.5% of naive CD8, around 2.3% of memory CD4, and about 0.4% of memory CD8 clonotypes were shared across a few donors. Based on pairwise subsampling, the degree of clonotype sharing among donors was expected to be affected by sequencing depth. Compared with non-shared clonotypes, the clonotypes found in all four sorted-subset donors had higher generation probabilities. Larger estimated clonotype richness was generally found for naive subsets than for memory subsets. Rarefaction of sorted-subset datasets indicated incomplete sequencing despite the large sequencing depth. The genetic and exposure-history diversity represented was limited by the small number of donors. Sampling was restricted to blood, and TCR repertoires in tissue are likely to differ from TCR repertoires in blood.

Sequenced: memory CD4+ T cells sorted from blood. The cell subset or site label for this specimen denotes: CD45RA-negative fraction. The sequence was obtained from a man aged 18 to 30 in good health.

The CDR3 reads as follows: CASSFPTDTQYF. The nucleotide sequence is given as TGTGCCAGCAGCTTTCCGACAGATACGCAGTATTTT. The sequence joins TRBV7-9 to TRBJ2-3; the D gene cannot be resolved reliably. From the cysteine through the phenylalanine, the CDR3 covers 12 amino acids. The entry retains the CDR3 DNA only, 36 bases that are in frame from base 1. The germline V gene (reference sequence) supplies CDR1 SEHNR and CDR2 FQNEAQ. The junction carries 4 bases between V and J, which are trimmed by 3 bases and 3 bases respectively.